This T cell receptor (beta chain) was obtained from a study of Ad26.COV2.S vaccination and SARS-CoV-2 variants. In the study overall: Participants got Ad26.COV2.S intramuscularly, once or twice 56 days apart.

This clone was observed a single time. As yet, its antigen is unknown. Trimming removed 2 bases from V and 4 bases from J; junction bases left unmatched: 4. The CDR3 extends over 15 amino acids. The germline gives CDR1 MNHEY, CDR2 SVGAGI. Assay used: immunoSEQ multiplex PCR; TCRdb lists only in-frame clones, some missing. The repertoire includes some 350,000 clones, roughly 85% of them detected once, and 3.3% sits in the top ten. Study-wide points: Ad26.COV2.S recipients had broader spike-specific TCRs (P = 0.0014).

Treatment specified: around 19 received Ad26.COV2.S at low or high dose, single or two shots; several received placebo; per-sample allocation not given. Repertoires come from day 63 after the first vaccine or placebo injection. The receptor comes from a person aged 18-60 years who received the Ad26.COV2.S COVID-19 vaccine or a placebo. Sequencing used peripheral blood, obtained in a trial of Ad26.COV2.S vaccine versus placebo. The V gene is TRBV6-5, the J gene TRBJ1-5; 8 bases are a match to TRBD1. DNA of the CDR3: TGTGCCAGCAGTTACCTAGACAGGGGTAATCAGCCCCAGCATTTT. This encodes CASSYLDRGNQPQHF.